The T cell receptor (beta chain) described here comes from a study of blood T cell repertoires in COVID-19. At the level of the study: Nucleic acid was either cDNA or gDNA, and it came from T cells, B-cell-depleted T cells, or PBMCs.

The data were produced by immunoSEQ multiplex PCR, yet TCRdb's version contains in-frame clones alone and is incomplete. This table has some 120,000 clones, roughly 88% appearing once. V was trimmed by 3 bases and J by 3 bases, leaving 18 bases between them. The CDR3 spans 17 residues. Germline V CDR1 and CDR2: KGHDR, SFDVKD. The TCR comes from a woman in her 70s with acute or convalescent COVID-19. The sample comprised peripheral blood. V usage is TRBV24-1 and J usage is TRBJ2-3, with D perhaps TRBD2 (6 bases). The CDR3 bases are TGTGCCACCAGTGATCCCGGAGGGGTCGTTGGGACAGATACGCAGTATTTT. Translated, it gives CATSDPGGVVGTDTQYF.